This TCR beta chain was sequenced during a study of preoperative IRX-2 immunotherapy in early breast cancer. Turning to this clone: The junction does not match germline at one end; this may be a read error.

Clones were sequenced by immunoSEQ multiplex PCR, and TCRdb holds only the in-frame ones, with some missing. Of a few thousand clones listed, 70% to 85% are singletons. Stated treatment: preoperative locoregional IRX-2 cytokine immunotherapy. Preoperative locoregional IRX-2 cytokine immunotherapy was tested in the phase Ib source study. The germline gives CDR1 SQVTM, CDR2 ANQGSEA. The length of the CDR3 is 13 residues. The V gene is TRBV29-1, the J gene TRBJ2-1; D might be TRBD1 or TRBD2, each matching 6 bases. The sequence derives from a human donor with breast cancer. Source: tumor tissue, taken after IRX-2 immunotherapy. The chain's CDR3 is CTVMGGRVNEQFF. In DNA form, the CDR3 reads TGCACCGTTATGGGGGGCCGAGTGAATGAGCAGTTCTTC.